The clone carrying this TCR beta chain has a single count. The sample originates from a study of blood T cell repertoires in COVID-19. At the level of the study: The cDNA or gDNA used as material had been derived from T cells, B-cell-depleted T cells, or PBMCs.

Assay used: immunoSEQ multiplex PCR; TCRdb lists only in-frame clones, some missing. The sample lists fewer than 250,000 clones, about nine tenths occurring once. The sequence was obtained from a man aged 50 or older with acute or convalescent COVID-19. Sequencing used peripheral blood.

Here the CDR3 reads CAGSRPIGGPDRSGNTIYF. CDR3 nucleotides: TGTGCCGGATCGAGACCGATAGGAGGTCCGGACCGCTCTGGAAACACCATATATTTT. V gene TRBV2 combines with J gene TRBJ1-3; D gene ambiguous. Germline assignment: CDR1 SNHLY and CDR2 FYNNEI. V was pared by 11 bases and J by 0 bases, with 29 bases between. The CDR3 length is 19 residues. Together with reference TRBV2 and TRBJ1-3, the CDR3 gives the full variable domain: EPEVTQTPSHQVTQMGQEVILRCVPISNHLYFYWYRQILGQKVEFLVSFYNNEISEKSEIFDDQFSVERPDGSNFTLKIRSTKLEDSAMYFCAGSRPIGGPDRSGNTIYFGEGSWLTVV.